A single TCR beta chain is shown here with its context. Authors' data handling: Researchers report that nucleated cell counts were estimated from reference gene primer amplification. Clones were read by immunoSEQ multiplex PCR, and TCRdb kept only the in-frame ones, dropping some. D and trimming were read from the DNA, whereas the V and J calls and clone size are those reported in that table. The data show about 46,000 clones, around 83% seen once. The CDR3 covers 12 residues. The ends were cut back, 4 bases at V and 11 bases at J, with 14 bases in the middle. CDR1 is KGHSH, CDR2 LQKENI, per germline. The data stem from a study of blood T cell repertoires in COVID-19. As for the study in general: Donors in the United States, Italy and Spain gave samples during acute or convalescent COVID-19.

The sequence was obtained from a woman older than 75 with acute or convalescent COVID-19. Material: peripheral blood. J is TRBJ1-1 and V is TRBV18; D may be TRBD1 (6 bases). In DNA form, the CDR3 reads TGTGCCAGCTCACTGCAACAGGGTGTGGCTTTCTTT. As protein: CASSLQQGVAFF.